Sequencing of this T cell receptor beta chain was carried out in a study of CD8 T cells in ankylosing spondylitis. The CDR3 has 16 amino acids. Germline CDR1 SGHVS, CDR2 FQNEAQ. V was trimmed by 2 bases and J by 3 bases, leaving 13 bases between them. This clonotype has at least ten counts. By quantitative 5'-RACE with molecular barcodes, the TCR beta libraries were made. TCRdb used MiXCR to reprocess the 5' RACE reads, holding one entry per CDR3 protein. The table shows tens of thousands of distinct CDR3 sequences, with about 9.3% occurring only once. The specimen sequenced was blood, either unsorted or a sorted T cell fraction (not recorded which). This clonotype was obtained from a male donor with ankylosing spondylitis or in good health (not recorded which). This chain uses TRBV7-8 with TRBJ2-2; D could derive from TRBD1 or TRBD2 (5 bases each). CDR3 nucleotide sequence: TGTGCCAGCAGCTTAATGAGGGGCCGGGACACCGGGGAGCTGTTTTTT. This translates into CASSLMRGRDTGELFF.